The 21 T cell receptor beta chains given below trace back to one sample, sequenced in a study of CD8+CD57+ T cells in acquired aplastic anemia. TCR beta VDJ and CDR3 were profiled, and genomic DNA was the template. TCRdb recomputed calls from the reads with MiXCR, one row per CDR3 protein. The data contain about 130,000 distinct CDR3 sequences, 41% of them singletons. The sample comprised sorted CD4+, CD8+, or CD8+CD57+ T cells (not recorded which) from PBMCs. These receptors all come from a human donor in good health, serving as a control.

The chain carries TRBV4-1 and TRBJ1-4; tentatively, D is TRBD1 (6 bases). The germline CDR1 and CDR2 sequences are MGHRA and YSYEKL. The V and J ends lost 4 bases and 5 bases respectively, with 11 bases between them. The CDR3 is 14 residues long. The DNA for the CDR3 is TGCGCCAGCAGCCGCCCGGACAGAAATGAAAAACTGTTTTTT. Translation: CASSRPDRNEKLFF.

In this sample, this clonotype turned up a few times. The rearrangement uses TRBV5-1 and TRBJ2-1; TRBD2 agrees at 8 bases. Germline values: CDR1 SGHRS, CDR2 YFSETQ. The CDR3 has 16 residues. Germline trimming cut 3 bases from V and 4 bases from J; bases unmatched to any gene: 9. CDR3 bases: TGCGCCAGCAGCTCTGGGAGCGGGGGATCTTACAATGAGCAGTTCTTC. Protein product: CASSSGSGGSYNEQFF.

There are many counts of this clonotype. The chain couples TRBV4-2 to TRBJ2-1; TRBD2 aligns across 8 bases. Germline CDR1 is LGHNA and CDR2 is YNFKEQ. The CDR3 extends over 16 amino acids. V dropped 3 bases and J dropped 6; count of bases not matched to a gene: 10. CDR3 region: CASSHSGLVMSNEQFF. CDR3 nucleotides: TGTGCCAGCAGCCATTCGGGACTAGTTATGTCCAATGAGCAGTTCTTC.

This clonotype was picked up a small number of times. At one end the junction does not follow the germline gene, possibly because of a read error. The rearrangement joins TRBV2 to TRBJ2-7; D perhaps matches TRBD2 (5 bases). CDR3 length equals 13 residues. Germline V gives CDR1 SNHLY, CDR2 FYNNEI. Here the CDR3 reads CASSAMQDGSGNF. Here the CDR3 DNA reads TGTGCCAGCAGTGCGATGCAGGACGGTTCGGGGAACTTC. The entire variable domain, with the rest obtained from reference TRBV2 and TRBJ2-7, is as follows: EPEVTQTPSHQVTQMGQEVILRCVPISNHLYFYWYRQILGQKVEFLVSFYNNEISEKSEIFDDQFSVERPDGSNFTLKIRSTKLEDSAMYFCASSAMQDGSGNFGPGTRLTVT.

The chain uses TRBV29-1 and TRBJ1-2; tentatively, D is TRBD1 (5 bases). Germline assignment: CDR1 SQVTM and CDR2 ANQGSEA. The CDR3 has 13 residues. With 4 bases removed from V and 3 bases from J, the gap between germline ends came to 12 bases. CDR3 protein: CSVVGQADYGYTF. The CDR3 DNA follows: TGCAGCGTTGTAGGACAAGCAGACTATGGCTACACCTTC.

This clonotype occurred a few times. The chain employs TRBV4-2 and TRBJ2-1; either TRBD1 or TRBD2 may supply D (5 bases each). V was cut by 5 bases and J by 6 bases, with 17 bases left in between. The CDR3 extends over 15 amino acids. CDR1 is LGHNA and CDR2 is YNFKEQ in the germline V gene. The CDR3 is CASSGDGPGCNEQFF. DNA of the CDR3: TGTGCCAGCAGCGGGGACGGGCCGGGGTGCAATGAGCAGTTCTTC.

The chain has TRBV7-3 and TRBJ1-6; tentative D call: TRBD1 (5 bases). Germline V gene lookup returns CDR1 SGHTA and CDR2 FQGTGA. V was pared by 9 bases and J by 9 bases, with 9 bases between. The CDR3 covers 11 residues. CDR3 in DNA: TGTGCCAGGACCAGGGCTTCACCCCTCCACTTT. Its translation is CARTRASPLHF.

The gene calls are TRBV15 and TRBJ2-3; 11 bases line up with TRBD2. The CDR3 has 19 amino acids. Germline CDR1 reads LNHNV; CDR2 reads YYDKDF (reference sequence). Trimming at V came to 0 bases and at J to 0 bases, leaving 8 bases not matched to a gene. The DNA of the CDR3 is TGTGCCACCAGCAGAGATTTTAGCGGGAGGGGTAGTAGCACAGATACGCAGTATTTT. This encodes CATSRDFSGRGSSTDTQYF. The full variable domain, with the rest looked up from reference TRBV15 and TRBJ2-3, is DAMVIQNPRYQVTQFGKPVTLSCSQTLNHNVMYWYQQKSSQAPKLLFHYYDKDFNNEADTPDNFQSRRPNTSFCFLDIRSPGLGDTAMYLCATSRDFSGRGSSTDTQYFGPGTRLTVL.

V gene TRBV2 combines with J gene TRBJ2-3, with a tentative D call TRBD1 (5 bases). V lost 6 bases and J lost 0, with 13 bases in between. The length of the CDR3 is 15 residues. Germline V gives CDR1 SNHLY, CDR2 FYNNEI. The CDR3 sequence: CASSAGSHSTDTQYF. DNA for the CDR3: TGTGCCAGCAGCGCAGGGTCCCATAGCACAGATACGCAGTATTTT.

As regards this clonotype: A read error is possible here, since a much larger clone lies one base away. The CDR3 spells CASSQGNRGNAEAFF. CDR3 nucleotide sequence: TGTGCCAGCAGCCAAGGTAACAGGGGGAACGCTGAAGCTTTCTTT. The chain couples TRBV3-1 to TRBJ1-1, with 8 bases that match TRBD1. CDR1 and CDR2 from the germline V gene are LGHDT and YNNKEL (reference sequence). The length of the CDR3 is 15 residues.

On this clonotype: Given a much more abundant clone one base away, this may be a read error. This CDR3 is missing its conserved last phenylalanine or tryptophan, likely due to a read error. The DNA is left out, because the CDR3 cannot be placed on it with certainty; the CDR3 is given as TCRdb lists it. CDR3 sequence reads: CASSRPGHRKYS. This chain links TRBV3-1 with TRBJ2-7; the table's D call, TRBD1, was not checked against the DNA. The CDR3 is 12 residues long, ends included. CDR1 LGHDT and CDR2 YNNKEL come from the germline V gene (reference sequence).

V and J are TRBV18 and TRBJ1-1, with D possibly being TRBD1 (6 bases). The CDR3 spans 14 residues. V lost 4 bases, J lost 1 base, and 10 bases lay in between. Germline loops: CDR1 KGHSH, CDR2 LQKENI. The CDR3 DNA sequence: TGTGCCAGCTCACAAGGGGGGTGGAACACTGAAGCTTTCTTT. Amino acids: CASSQGGWNTEAFF.

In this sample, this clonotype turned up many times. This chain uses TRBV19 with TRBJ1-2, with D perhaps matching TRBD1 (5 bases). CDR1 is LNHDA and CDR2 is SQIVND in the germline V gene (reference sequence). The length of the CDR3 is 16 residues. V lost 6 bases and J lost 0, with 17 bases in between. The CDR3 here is CASSQGSVKANYGYTF. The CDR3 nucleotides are TGTGCCAGTAGCCAGGGATCGGTCAAAGCTAACTATGGCTACACCTTC.

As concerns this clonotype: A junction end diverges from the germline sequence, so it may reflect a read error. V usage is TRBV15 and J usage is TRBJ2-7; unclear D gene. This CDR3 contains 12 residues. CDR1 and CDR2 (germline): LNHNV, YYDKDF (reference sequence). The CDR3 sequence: CATSRDSYGQYF. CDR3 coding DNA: TGTGCCACCAGCAGAGATTCGTACGGGCAGTACTTC.

The CDR3, as DNA: TGCAGCGTTGAGGATTTGGGAGCTGGTGGCTACACCTTC. The encoded protein is CSVEDLGAGGYTF. V usage is TRBV29-1 and J usage is TRBJ1-2; D is unresolved. The CDR3 has 13 residues. CDR1 and CDR2 (germline): SQVTM, ANQGSEA. V was trimmed by 3 bases and J by 7 bases, leaving 15 bases between them.

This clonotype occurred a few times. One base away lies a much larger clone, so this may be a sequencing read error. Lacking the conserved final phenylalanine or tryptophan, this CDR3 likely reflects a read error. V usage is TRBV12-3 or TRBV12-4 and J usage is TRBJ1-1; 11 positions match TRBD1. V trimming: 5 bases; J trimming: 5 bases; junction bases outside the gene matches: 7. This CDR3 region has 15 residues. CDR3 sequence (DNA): TGTGCCAGCAGTCAAGGGACAGGGGGAGGAACTGAAGCTTTCCTT. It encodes CASSQGTGGGTEAFL.

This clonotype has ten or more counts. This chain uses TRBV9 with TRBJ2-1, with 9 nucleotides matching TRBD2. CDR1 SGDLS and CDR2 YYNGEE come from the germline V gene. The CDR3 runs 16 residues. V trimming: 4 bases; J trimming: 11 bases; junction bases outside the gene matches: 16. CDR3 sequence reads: CASSIFGVAGVGQQFF. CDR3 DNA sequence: TGTGCCAGCAGCATATTTGGTGTAGCGGGAGTGGGTCAGCAGTTCTTC.

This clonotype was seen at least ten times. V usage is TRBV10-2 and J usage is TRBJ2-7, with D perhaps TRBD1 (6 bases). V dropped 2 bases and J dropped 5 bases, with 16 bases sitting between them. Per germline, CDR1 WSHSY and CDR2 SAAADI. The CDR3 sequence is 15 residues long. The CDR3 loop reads CASSEIGQGFHEQYF. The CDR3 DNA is TGCGCCAGCAGTGAGATTGGGCAGGGGTTCCACGAGCAGTACTTC.

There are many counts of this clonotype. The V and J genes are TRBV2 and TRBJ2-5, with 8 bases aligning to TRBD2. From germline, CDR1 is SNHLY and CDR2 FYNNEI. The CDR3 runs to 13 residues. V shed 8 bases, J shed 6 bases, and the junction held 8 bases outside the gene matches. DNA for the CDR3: TGTGCCAGCCATCTGGGCGGGGGGAAGACCCAGTACTTC. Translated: CASHLGGGKTQYF.

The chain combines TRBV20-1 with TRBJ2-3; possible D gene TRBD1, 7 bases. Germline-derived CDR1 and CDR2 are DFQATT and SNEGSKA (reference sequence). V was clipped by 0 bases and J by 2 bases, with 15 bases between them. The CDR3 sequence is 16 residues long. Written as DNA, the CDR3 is TGCAGTGCTAGAGATCAGGGGGGAGGTTACACAGATACGCAGTATTTT. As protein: CSARDQGGGYTDTQYF.

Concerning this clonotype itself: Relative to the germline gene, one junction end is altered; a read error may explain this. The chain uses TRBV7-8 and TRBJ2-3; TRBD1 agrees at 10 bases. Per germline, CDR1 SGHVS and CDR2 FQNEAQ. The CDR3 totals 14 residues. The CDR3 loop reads CARSKGQGTDTQYF. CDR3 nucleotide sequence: TGTGCCCGCAGCAAGGGACAGGGGACAGATACGCAGTATTTT. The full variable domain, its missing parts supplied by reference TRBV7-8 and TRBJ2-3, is GAGVSQSPRYKVAKRGQDVALRCDPISGHVSLFWYQQALGQGPEFLTYFQNEAQLDKSGLPSDRFFAERPEGSVSTLKIQRTQQEDSAVYLCARSKGQGTDTQYFGPGTRLTVL.